This record concerns one T cell receptor (beta chain) sequence. What it binds is not known. The sample belongs to a study of T cell responses to AZD1222 COVID-19 vaccine. The study, taken as a whole, reports: Without day 14 samples, only post-peak T cell repertoires were studied. Reports say nearly half of spike-specific TCRs go after unmutated variant regions. Mapped onto spike, vaccine-associated CD4 TCRs spanned it and were dominant at 160-218 and 743-854. With two AZD1222 doses given, Spike-specific TCR breadth and depth both rose.

Method: immunoSEQ multiplex PCR; TCRdb's copy keeps in-frame clones and lacks some. Of roughly 100,000 clones listed, roughly 88% are singletons. V lost 1 base, J lost 3 bases, and 8 bases lay in between. Germline CDR1 is SGDLS and CDR2 is YYNGEE. CDR3 length: 13 amino acids. This chain uses TRBV9 with TRBJ2-7; D uncertain. The sample consisted of peripheral blood, taken 28 days after the second AZD1222 dose. The origin of this receptor is an adult who received the AZD1222 COVID-19 vaccine. The CDR3 here is CASSVSERYEQYF. Here the CDR3 DNA reads TGTGCCAGCAGCGTATCGGAGCGCTACGAGCAGTACTTC.